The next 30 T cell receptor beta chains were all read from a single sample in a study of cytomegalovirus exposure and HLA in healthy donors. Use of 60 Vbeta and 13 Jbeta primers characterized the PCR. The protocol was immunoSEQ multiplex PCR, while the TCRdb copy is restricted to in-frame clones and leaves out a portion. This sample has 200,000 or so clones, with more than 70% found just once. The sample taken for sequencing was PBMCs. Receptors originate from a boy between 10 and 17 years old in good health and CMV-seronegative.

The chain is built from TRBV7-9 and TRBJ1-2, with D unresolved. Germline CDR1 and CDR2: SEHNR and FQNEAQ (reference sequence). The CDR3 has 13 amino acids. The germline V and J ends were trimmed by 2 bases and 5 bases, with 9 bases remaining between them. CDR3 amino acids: CASSLLRKYGYTF. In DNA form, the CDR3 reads TGTGCCAGCAGCTTACTCAGAAAATATGGCTACACCTTC.

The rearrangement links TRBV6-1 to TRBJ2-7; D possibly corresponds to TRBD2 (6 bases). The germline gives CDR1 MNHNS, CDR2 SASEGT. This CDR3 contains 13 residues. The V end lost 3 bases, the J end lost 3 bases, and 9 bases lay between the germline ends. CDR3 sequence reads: CASSDQGGYEQYF. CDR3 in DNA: TGTGCCAGCAGTGATCAGGGAGGCTACGAGCAGTACTTC.

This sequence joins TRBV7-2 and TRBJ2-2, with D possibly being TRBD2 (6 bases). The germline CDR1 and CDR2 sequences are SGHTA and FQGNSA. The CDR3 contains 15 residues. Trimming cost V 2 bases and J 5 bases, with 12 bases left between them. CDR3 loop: CASSLRTTETGELFF. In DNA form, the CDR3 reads TGTGCCAGCAGCTTAAGGACTACCGAAACCGGGGAGCTGTTTTTT.

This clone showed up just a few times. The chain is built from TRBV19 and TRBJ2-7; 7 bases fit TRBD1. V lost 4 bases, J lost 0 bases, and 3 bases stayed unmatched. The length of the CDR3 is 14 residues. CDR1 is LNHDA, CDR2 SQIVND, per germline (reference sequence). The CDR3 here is CASSTTGSSYEQYF. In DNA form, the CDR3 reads TGTGCCAGTAGTACGACAGGGAGCTCCTACGAGCAGTACTTC.

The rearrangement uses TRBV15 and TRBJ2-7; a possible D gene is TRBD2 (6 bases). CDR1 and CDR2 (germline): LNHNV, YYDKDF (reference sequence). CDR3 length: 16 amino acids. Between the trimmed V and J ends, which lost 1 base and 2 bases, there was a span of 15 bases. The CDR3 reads CATSRVTGTRAYEQYF. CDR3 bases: TGTGCCACCAGCAGAGTTACCGGGACTCGCGCCTACGAGCAGTACTTC.

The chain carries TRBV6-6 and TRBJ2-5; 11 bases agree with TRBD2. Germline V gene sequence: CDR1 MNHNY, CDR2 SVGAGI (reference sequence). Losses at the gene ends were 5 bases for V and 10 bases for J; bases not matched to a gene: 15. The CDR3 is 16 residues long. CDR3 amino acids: CASSTTSGRTPGDQYF. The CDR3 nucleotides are TGTGCCAGCAGTACCACTAGCGGGAGAACCCCAGGGGACCAGTACTTC.

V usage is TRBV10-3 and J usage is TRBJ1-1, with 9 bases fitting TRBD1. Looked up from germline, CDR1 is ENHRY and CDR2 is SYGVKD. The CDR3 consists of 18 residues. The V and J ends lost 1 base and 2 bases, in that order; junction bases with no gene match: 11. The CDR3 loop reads CAISELGKRTGANTEAFF. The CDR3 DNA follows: TGTGCCATCAGTGAGTTGGGCAAAAGGACAGGGGCAAACACTGAAGCTTTCTTT.

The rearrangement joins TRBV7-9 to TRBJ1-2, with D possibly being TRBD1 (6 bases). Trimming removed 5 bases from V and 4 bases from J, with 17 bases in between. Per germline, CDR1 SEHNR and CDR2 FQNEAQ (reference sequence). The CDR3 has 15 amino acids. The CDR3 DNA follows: TGTGCCAGCAGCCCATCCATATGGACAGCCTATGGCTACACCTTC. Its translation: CASSPSIWTAYGYTF.

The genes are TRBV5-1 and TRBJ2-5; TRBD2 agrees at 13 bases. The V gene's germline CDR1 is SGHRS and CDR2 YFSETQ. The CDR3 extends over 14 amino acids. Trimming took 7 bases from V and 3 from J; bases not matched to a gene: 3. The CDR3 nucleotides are TGCGCCAGCCGGGGACTAGCGGGGAAAGAGACCCAGTACTTC. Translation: CASRGLAGKETQYF.

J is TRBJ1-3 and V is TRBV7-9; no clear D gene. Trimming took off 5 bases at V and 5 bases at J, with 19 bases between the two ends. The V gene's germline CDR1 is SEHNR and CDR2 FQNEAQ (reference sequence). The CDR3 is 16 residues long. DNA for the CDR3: TGTGCCAGCAGCCCTGAGGACTTTCCTGCCAGAAACACCATATATTTT. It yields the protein CASSPEDFPARNTIYF.

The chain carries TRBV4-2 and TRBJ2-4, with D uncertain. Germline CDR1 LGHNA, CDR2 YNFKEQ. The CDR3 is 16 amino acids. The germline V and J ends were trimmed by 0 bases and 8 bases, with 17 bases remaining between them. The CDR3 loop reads CASSQEFGLPTDIQYF. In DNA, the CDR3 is TGTGCCAGCAGCCAAGAATTCGGGTTGCCTACGGACATTCAGTACTTC.

The CDR3 sequence is CASSTPGGAGIEQYF. Here the CDR3 DNA reads TGTGCCAGTAGTACCCCAGGGGGCGCGGGTATCGAGCAGTACTTC. The rearrangement uses TRBV19 and TRBJ2-7, with 8 bases that match TRBD1. Germline trimming cut 4 bases from V and 6 bases from J; bases unmatched to any gene: 11. Germline V gene sequence: CDR1 LNHDA, CDR2 SQIVND (reference sequence). This CDR3 comprises 15 residues.

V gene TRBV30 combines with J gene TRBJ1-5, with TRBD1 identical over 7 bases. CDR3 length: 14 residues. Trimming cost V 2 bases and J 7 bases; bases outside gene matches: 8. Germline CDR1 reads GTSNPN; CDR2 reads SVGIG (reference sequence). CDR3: CAWSSTGARQPQHF. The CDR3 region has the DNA TGTGCCTGGAGTTCTACAGGGGCGAGACAGCCCCAGCATTTT.

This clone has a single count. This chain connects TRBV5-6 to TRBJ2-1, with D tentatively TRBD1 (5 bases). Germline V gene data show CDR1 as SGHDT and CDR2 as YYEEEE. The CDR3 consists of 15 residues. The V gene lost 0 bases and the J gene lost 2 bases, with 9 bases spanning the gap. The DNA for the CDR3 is TGTGCCAGCAGCTTGGAGGGGAATCCCTACAATGAGCAGTTCTTC. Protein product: CASSLEGNPYNEQFF. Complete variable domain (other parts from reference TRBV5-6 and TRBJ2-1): DAGVTQSPTHLIKTRGQQVTLRCSPKSGHDTVSWYQQALGQGPQFIFQYYEEEERQRGNFPDRFSGHQFPNYSSELNVNALLLGDSALYLCASSLEGNPYNEQFFGPGTRLTVL.

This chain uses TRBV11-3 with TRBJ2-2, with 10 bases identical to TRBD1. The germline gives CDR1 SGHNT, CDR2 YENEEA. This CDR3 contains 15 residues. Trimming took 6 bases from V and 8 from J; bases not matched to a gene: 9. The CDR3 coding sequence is TGTGCCAGCAGTCGGGACAGGGGATTACCTGGGGAGCTGTTTTTT. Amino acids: CASSRDRGLPGELFF.

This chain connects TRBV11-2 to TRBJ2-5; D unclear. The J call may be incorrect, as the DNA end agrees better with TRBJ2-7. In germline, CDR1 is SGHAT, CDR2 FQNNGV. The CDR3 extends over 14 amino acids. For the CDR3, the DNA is TGTGCCAGCAGTTTGGGCCCGAGCTCCTACGAGCAGTACTTC. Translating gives CASSLGPSSYEQYF.

CDR3 bases: TGTGCCAGCAGTAGACTGACGGAAGGATACGAGCAGTACTTC. Its translation is CASSRLTEGYEQYF. The chain carries TRBV6-1 and TRBJ2-7; D remains unclear. CDR1 MNHNS and CDR2 SASEGT come from the germline V gene. Trimming stripped 5 bases from V and 4 bases from J, with 15 bases between. CDR3 length: 14 amino acids.

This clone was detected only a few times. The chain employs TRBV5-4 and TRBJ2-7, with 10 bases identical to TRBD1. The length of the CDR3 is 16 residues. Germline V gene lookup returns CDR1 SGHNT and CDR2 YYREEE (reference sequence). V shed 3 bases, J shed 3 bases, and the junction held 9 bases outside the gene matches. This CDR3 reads CASSYYIGTGVYEQYF. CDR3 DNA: TGTGCCAGCAGCTACTACATCGGGACAGGGGTCTACGAGCAGTACTTC. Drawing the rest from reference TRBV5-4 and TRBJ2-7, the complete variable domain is ETGVTQSPTHLIKTRGQQVTLRCSSQSGHNTVSWYQQALGQGPQFIFQYYREEENGRGNFPPRFSGLQFPNYSSELNVNALELDDSALYLCASSYYIGTGVYEQYFGPGTRLTVT.

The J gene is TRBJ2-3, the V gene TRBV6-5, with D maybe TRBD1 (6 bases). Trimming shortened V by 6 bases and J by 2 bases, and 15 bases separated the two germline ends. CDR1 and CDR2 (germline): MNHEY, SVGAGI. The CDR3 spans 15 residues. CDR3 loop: CASSPTRTDTDTQYF. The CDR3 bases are TGTGCCAGCAGCCCGACGCGGACAGACACAGATACGCAGTATTTT.

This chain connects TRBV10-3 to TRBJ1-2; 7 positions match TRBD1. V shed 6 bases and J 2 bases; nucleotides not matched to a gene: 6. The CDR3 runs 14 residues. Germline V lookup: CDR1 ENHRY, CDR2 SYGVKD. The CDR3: CAIRATGTNYGYTF. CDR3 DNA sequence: TGTGCCATCAGGGCGACAGGGACAAACTATGGCTACACCTTC.

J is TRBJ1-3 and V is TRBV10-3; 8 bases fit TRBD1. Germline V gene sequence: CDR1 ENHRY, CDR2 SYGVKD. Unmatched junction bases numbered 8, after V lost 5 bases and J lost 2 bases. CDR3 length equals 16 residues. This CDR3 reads CAISRAGQATGNTIYF. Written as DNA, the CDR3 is TGTGCCATCAGTAGGGCGGGACAGGCCACTGGAAACACCATATATTTT.

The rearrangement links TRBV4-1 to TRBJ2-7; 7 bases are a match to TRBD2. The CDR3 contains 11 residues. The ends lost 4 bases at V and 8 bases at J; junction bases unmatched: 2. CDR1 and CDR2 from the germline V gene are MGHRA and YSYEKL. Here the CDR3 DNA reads TGCGCCAGCAGCCGGGGGACTAAGCAGTACTTC. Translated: CASSRGTKQYF.

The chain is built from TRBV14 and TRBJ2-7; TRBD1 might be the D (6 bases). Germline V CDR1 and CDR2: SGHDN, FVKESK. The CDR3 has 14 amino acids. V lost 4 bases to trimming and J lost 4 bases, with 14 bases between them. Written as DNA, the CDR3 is TGTGCCAGCAGCCCAAAAGTGACAGGTTACGAGCAGTACTTC. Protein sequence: CASSPKVTGYEQYF. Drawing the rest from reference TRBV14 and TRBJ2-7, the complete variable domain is EAGVTQFPSHSVIEKGQTVTLRCDPISGHDNLYWYRRVMGKEIKFLLHFVKESKQDESGMPNNRFLAERTGGTYSTLKVQPAELEDSGVYFCASSPKVTGYEQYFGPGTRLTVT.

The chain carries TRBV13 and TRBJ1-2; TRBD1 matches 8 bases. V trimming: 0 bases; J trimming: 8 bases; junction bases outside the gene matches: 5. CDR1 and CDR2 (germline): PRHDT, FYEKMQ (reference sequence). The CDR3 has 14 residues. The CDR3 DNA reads TGTGCCAGCAGCTTAGGCCAGGGGGCGGTAGGCTACACCTTC. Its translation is CASSLGQGAVGYTF.

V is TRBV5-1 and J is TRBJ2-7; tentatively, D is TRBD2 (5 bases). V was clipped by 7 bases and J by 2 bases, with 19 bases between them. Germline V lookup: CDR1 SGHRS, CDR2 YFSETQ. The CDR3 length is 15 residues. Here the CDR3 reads CASPKAGEPTYEQYF. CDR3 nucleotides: TGCGCCAGCCCTAAAGCCGGGGAACCCACCTACGAGCAGTACTTC. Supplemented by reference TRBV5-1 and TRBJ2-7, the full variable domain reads KAGVTQTPRYLIKTRGQQVTLSCSPISGHRSVSWYQQTPGQGLQFLFEYFSETQRNKGNFPGRFSGRQFSNSRSEMNVSTLELGDSALYLCASPKAGEPTYEQYFGPGTRLTVT.

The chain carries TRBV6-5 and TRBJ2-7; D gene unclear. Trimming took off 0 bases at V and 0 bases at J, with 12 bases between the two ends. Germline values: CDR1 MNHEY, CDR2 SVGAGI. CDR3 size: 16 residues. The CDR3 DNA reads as TGTGCCAGCAGTTACTCTCGCGGTAGGAGCTCCTACGAGCAGTACTTC. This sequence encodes CASSYSRGRSSYEQYF.

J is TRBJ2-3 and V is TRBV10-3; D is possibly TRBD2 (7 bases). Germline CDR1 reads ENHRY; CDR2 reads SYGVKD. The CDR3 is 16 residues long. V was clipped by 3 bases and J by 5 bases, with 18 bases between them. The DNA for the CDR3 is TGTGCCATCAGTGAATCGATCCGGGGGGCGGGAGATACGCAGTATTTT. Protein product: CAISESIRGAGDTQYF.

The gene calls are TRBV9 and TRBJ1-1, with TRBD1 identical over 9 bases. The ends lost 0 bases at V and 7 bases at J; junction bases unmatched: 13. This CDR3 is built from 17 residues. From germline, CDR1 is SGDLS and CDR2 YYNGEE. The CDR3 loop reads CASSVGAGTGLIGEAFF. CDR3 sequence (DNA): TGTGCCAGCAGCGTAGGGGCCGGGACAGGGCTAATTGGTGAAGCTTTCTTT.

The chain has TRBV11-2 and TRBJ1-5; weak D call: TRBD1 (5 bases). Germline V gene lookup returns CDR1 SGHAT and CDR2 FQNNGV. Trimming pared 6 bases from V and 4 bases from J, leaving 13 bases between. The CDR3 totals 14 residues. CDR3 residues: CASSPGGDNQPQHF. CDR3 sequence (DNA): TGTGCCAGCAGTCCTGGGGGGGATAATCAGCCCCAGCATTTT.

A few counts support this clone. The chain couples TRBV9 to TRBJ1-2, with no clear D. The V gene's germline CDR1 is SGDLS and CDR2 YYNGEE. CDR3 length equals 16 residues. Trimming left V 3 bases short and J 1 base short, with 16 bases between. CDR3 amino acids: CASSGTGRAVNYGYTF. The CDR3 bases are TGTGCCAGCAGCGGCACTGGGAGGGCCGTTAACTATGGCTACACCTTC. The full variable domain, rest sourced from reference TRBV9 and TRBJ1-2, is DSGVTQTPKHLITATGQRVTLRCSPRSGDLSVYWYQQSLDQGLQFLIQYYNGEERAKGNILERFSAQQFPDLHSELNLSSLELGDSALYFCASSGTGRAVNYGYTFGSGTRLTVV.